The 9 T cell receptor beta chains listed next were all sequenced from one sample in a study of blood T cell repertoires in COVID-19. Clones were sequenced by immunoSEQ multiplex PCR, and TCRdb holds only the in-frame ones, with some missing. The sample has some 170,000 clones, roughly four fifths seen once; the top ten hold 8% to 13%. Sequencing used peripheral blood. Receptors were obtained from a man in his 60s with active or convalescent COVID-19.

A remark on this clone: Other DNA sequences in the same sample also yield this CDR3. The chain employs TRBV18 and TRBJ1-1; TRBD1 is a possible D gene (5 bases). Germline CDR1 and CDR2: KGHSH and LQKENI. The germline V and J ends were trimmed by 2 bases and 1 base, with 5 bases remaining between them. This CDR3 is built from 13 residues. DNA of the CDR3: TGTGCCAGCTCACCAGGACAGAACACTGAAGCTTTCTTT. Protein sequence: CASSPGQNTEAFF.

A remark on this clone: The sample carries other DNA sequences with the same CDR3. The chain employs TRBV7-2 and TRBJ2-7; D uncertain. Germline CDR1 is SGHTA and CDR2 is FQGNSA. The CDR3 sequence is 12 residues long. The V end was cut by 5 bases, the J end by 0 bases, with 5 bases between. CDR3 loop: CASSLSSYEQYF. The CDR3 DNA is TGTGCCAGCAGCCTGAGCTCCTACGAGCAGTACTTC.

The V gene is TRBV2, the J gene TRBJ2-5; tentative D call: TRBD2 (6 bases). CDR1 SNHLY and CDR2 FYNNEI come from the germline V gene. Trimming removed 4 bases from V and 1 base from J, with 10 bases in between. The CDR3 is 14 residues long. CDR3 in DNA: TGTGCCAGCAGTGCGGGACTTGTCCAAGAGACCCAGTACTTC. Protein sequence: CASSAGLVQETQYF.

The genes are TRBV7-2 and TRBJ2-3; weak D call: TRBD2 (5 bases). Trimming shortened V by 5 bases and J by 7 bases, and 19 bases separated the two germline ends. Germline values: CDR1 SGHTA, CDR2 FQGNSA. This CDR3 has 15 residues. CDR3 DNA sequence: TGTGCCAGCAGCGTCGGCGGGTTAGTCGTATATACGCAGTATTTT. This sequence encodes CASSVGGLVVYTQYF.

This chain joins TRBV3-1 (or the pseudogene TRBV3-2) and TRBJ1-4; 8 positions agree with TRBD1. Germline CDR1 and CDR2: LGHDT and YNNKEL (reference sequence). CDR3 length: 17 residues. The junction had 7 bases not matched to a gene; V was cut back by 0 bases and J by 4 bases. CDR3 sequence reads: CASSQDLVTGGNEKLFF. As DNA, the CDR3 is TGTGCCAGCAGCCAAGACTTGGTTACAGGGGGTAATGAAAAACTGTTTTTT.

This chain links TRBV6-5 with TRBJ2-7, with D perhaps TRBD2 (6 bases). The CDR3 spans 15 residues. Germline CDR1 MNHEY, CDR2 SVGAGI. The V and J ends lost 4 bases and 5 bases respectively, with 18 bases between them. The CDR3 reads CASSSGTSEVHEQYF. For the CDR3, the DNA is TGTGCCAGCAGTTCCGGGACTTCGGAGGTCCACGAGCAGTACTTC.

For this clone: Other nucleotide sequences in the sample specify the same CDR3. The chain links TRBV28 to TRBJ1-1, with D perhaps matching TRBD1 (6 bases). CDR1 and CDR2 from the germline V gene are MDHEN and SYDVKM. The CDR3 extends over 14 amino acids. Trimming removed 5 bases from V and 1 base from J, with 11 bases in between. CDR3 bases: TGTGCCAGCAGTATCGAACAGGGGAACACTGAAGCTTTCTTT. This gives the protein CASSIEQGNTEAFF.

This chain joins TRBV28 and TRBJ2-2; D is ambiguous. The V gene's germline CDR1 is MDHEN and CDR2 SYDVKM. CDR3 size: 16 residues. The ends were cut back, 5 bases at V and 6 bases at J, with 19 bases in the middle. The CDR3 nucleotides read TGTGCCAGCAGTCCCCCAACCCTTACTCAGGCCGGGGAGCTGTTTTTT. It yields the protein CASSPPTLTQAGELFF.

This chain links TRBV5-6 with TRBJ2-7; D possibly corresponds to TRBD1 (5 bases). V was clipped by 3 bases and J by 2 bases, with 18 bases between them. This CDR3 has 16 amino acids. CDR1 and CDR2 from the germline V gene are SGHDT and YYEEEE. CDR3 coding DNA: TGTGCCAGCAGCTCCACCGCCAGGGAAGGGGCCTACGAGCAGTACTTC. Amino acids: CASSSTAREGAYEQYF.